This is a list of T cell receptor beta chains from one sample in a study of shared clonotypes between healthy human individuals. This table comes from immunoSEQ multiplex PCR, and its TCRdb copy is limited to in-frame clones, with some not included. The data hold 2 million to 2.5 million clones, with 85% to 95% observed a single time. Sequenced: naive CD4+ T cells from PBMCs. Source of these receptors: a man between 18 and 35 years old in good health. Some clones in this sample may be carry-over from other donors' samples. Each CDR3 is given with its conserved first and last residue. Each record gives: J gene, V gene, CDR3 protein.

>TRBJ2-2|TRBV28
CASRLPGTGELFF
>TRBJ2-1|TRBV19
CASSYLAGGHNEQFF
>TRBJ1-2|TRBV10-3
CAIRGTGKGYTF
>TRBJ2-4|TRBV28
CASSLTGRNIQYF
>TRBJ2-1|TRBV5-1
CASSLQGLAVGDEQFF
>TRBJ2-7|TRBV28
CASSPHRGRWYF
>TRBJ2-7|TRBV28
CASSSGQGSYEQYF
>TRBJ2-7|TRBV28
CASSLLQRGREQYF
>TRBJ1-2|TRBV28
CASSHSTGTGYGYTF
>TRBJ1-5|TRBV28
CASTRGTVGSNQPQHF
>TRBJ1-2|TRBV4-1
CASSQSPTAYGYTF
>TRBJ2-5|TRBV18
CASSPQGSGSGTQYF
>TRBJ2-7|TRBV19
CASSPGLAGPYEQYF
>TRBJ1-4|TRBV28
CASSSGQGERVEKLFF
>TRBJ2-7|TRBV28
CASRPSEKVEQYF
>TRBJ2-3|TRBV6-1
CASSEFGADTQYF
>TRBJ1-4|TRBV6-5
CASSTGPPGSRLFF
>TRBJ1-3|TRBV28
CASSFPSGRGRGNTIYF
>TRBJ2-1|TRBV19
CASSPWMSASYNEQFF
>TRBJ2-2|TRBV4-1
CASRAWGRGDTGELFF
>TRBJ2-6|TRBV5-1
CASSYGSGANVLTF
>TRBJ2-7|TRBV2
CASSESGSFRYEQYF
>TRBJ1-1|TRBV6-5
CASSRGTNTEAFF
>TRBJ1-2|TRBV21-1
CASSKVGQGKRTIDYGYTF
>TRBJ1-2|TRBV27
CASTGDVGYGYTF
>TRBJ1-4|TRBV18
CASSPRGDPEKLFF
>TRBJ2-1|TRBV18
CASSPPGGGLDNEQFF
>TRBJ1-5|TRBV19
CASSIVGGYSNQPQHF
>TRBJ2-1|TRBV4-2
CASSPGAGINNEQFF
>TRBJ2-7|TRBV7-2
CASSLDGGPPYEQYF
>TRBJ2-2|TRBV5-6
CASSYPGAGTGELFF
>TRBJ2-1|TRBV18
CASSPRLAGVSNEQFF
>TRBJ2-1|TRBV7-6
CASSPGGGTYNEQFF
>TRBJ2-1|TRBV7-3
CASSFSGLHYGEQFF
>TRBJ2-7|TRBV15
CATRQRQGESYEQYF
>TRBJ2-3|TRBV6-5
CASSSQAGGQYF
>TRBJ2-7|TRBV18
CASSPLAGAGYEQYF
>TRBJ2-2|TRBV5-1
CASSLFGPTTFSGELFF
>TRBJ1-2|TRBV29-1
CSVERAGIRYGYTF
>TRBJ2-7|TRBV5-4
CASSSIYEQYF
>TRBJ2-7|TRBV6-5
CASRKPTSGSYEQYF